This T cell receptor (beta chain) was sequenced for a study of blood T cell repertoires in COVID-19 (dated by TCRdb to the early 2020s). Some background on the complete study: Samples from collaborators originated in the United States, Italy and Spain and spanned both the acute and convalescent phases of COVID-19. The prospective study material was composed of cDNA or gDNA derived from T cells, B-cell-depleted T cells, or PBMCs. Samples were obtained from the ongoing ImmuneRACE study (first 160 participants) and from some 1,200 subjects provided by 6 global collaborators. Subjects who had been exposed to COVID-19, were actively infected with it, or had recovered from it provided the deeply sampled blood TCRbeta repertoires that made up the dataset. The repertoires were released in a freely available public database meant as a resource for research on the immune response to SARS-CoV-2. Where available, HLA class I and class II types were obtained from metadata supplied by the sample provider rather than from assay-based typing. A de-identified subject ID, COVID-19 status, age in years and sex were almost always included in the sample metadata.

TCRbeta CDR3 regions were amplified from genomic DNA using the immunoSEQ Assay, a bias-controlled multiplex PCR. In the authors' own workflow: The number of nucleated cells in each sample was estimated by amplification of reference gene primers within the assay. To quantify the absolute abundance of each unique TCRbeta CDR3 rearrangement, sequence reads were collapsed and filtered. For each sample, productive Simpson clonality was calculated by taking the square root of Simpson's diversity index across productive rearrangements. The table was pulled from immuneACCESS by TCRdb, which kept in-frame rearrangements only. Such tables lose some clones; where checked, under half of the loss comes from unresolved V genes, and the rest has no known cause. The DNA was the basis for D and trimming; V, J and clone size are from that table. The sample has some 200,000 clones on record, around nine tenths of them singletons. Clones ranked in the top ten supply more than 1.4% of the sample.

This clone was found once. What antigen it recognizes has not been identified. Base quality data are lacking; no much larger clone is found one base away. The collaborating institutions used their own protocols to collect whole blood in K2EDTA tubes. For TCRbeta analysis, collaborators shipped samples as frozen whole blood, isolated PBMCs, or DNA extracted from either of those sample types. Study-wide conclusions, independent of this receptor: How much clinical and demographic metadata was included differed by source and by participant, and the metadata was provided uncurated.

V has 5 bases trimmed and J has 0 bases trimmed; junction bases matching no gene number 10. Reading the germline V gene gives CDR1 MDHEN and CDR2 SYDVKM. From the cysteine through the phenylalanine, the CDR3 covers 17 amino acids. The read is trimmed to its CDR3 DNA, 51 bases read in frame from base 1. This receptor was identified in a man between 18 and 29 years old with active or convalescent COVID-19. The sample comprised peripheral blood. The V and J genes are TRBV28 and TRBJ2-1, with 7 bases aligning to TRBD1. The CDR3 reads as follows: CASSIGGRQGSYNEQFF. The DNA sequence reads TGTGCCAGCAGTATCGGCGGAAGACAGGGCTCCTACAATGAGCAGTTCTTC.